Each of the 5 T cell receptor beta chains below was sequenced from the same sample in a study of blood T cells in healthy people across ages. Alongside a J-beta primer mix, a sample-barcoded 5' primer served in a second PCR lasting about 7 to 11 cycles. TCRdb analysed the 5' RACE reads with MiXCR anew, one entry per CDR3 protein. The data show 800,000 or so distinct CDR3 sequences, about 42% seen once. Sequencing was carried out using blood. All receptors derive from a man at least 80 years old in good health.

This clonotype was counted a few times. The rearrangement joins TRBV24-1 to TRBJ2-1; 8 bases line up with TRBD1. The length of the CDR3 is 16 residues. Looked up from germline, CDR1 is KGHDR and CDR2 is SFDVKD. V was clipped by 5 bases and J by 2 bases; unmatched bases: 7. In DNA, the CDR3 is TGTGCCACCAGTGGAACCTCAGGGGGCCCCTACAATGAGCAGTTCTTC. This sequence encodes CATSGTSGGPYNEQFF.

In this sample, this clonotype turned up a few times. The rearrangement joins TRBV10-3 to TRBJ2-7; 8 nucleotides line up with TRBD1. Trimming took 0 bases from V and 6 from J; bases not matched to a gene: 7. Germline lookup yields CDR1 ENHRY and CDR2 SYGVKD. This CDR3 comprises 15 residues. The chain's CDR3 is CAISESGQGMGEQYF. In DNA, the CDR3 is TGTGCCATCAGTGAGTCCGGACAGGGTATGGGCGAGCAGTACTTC.

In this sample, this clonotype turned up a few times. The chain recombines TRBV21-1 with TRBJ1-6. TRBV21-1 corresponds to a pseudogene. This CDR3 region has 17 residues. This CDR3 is CASSGRKRGGSDSPLHF. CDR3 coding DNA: TGTGCCAGCAGCGGGCGAAAGCGAGGAGGGTCGGATTCACCCCTCCACTTT.

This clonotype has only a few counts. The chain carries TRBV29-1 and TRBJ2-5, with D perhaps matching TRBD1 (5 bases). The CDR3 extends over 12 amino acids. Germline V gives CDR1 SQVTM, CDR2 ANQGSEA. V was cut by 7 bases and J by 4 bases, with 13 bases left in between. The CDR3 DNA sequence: TGCAGCGCTACACAGGTTGGAGAGACCCAGTACTTC. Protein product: CSATQVGETQYF.

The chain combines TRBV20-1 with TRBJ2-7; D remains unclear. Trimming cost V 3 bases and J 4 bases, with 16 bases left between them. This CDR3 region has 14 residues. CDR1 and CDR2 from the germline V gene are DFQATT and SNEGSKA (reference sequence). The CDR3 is CSASYPGLDYEQYF. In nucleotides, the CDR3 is TGCAGTGCTAGTTATCCGGGCCTGGATTACGAGCAGTACTTC.